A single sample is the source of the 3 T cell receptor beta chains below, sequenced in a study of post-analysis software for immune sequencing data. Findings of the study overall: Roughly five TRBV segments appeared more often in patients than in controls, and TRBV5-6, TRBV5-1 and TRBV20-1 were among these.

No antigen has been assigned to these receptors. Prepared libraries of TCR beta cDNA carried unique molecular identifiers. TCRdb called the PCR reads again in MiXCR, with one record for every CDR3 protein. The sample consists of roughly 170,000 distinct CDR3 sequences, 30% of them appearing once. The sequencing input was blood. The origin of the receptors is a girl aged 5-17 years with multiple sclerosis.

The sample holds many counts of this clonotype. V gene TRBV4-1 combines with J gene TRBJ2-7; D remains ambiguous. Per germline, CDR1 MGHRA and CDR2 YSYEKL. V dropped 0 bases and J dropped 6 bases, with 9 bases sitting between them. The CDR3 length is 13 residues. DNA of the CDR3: TGCGCCAGCAGCCAAGATCCGCCTCGCGAGCAGTACTTC. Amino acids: CASSQDPPREQYF.

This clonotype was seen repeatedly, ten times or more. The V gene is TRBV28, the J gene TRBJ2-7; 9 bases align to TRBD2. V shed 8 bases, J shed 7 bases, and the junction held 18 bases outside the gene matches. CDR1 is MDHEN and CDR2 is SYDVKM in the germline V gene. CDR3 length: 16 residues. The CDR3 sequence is CASLTGTSYPKYEQYF. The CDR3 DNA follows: TGTGCCAGCTTAACCGGGACTAGCTATCCAAAGTATGAGCAGTACTTC.

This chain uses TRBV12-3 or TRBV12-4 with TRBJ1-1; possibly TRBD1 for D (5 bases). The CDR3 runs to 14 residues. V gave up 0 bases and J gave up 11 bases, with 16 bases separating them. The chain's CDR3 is CASSLARGRDEAFF. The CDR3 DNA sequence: TGTGCCAGCAGTTTAGCGAGGGGCAGGGATGAGGCTTTCTTT.